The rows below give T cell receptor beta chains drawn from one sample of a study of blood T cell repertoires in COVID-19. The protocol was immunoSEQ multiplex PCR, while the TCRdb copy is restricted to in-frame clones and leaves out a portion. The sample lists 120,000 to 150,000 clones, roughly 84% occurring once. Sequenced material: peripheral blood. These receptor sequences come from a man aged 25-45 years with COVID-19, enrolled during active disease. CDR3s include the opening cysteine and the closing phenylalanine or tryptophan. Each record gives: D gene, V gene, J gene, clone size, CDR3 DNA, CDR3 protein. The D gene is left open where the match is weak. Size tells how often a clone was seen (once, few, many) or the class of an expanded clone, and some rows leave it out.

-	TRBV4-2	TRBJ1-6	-	TGTGCCAGCAGCCAAGATCCAGGGATGAGCTCCTATAATTCACCCCTCCACTTT	CASSQDPGMSSYNSPLHF
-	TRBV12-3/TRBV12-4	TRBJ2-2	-	TGTGCCAGCAGTTTGGCATACACCGGGGAGCTGTTTTTT	CASSLAYTGELFF
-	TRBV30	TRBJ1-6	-	TGTGCCTGGAGTGACCTCGAGCTCGATAATTCACCCCTCCACTTT	CAWSDLELDNSPLHF
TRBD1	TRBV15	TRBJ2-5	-	TGTGCCACCAGCAGAGTTTTCGGGACAGGGCAGCAGACCCAGTACTTC	CATSRVFGTGQQTQYF
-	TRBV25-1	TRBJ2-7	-	TGTGCCAGCAGGATTGGGAGCGAGCAGTACTTC	CASRIGSEQYF
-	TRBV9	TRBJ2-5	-	TGTGCCAGCAGCGCGGGACAAGAGACCCAGTACTTC	CASSAGQETQYF
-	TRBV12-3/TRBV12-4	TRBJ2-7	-	TGTGCCAGCAGTCTCTATCACGAGCAGTACTTC	CASSLYHEQYF
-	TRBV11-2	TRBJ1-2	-	TGTGCCAGCAGCTACGGGACATACGATGGCTACACCTTC	CASSYGTYDGYTF
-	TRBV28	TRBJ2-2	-	TGTGCCAGCGGCCGACTCTCCGGGGAGCTGTTTTTT	CASGRLSGELFF
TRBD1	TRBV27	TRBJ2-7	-	TGTGCCAGCAGTCTGAAGGGGGCCTCCTACGAGCAGTACTTC	CASSLKGASYEQYF
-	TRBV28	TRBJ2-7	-	TGTGCCAGCATCACGGGGTCGGGTGAGCAGTACTTC	CASITGSGEQYF
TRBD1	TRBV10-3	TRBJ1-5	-	TGTGCCATCAGTGATCCCCGGACAGGGACCAATCAGCCCCAGCATTTT	CAISDPRTGTNQPQHF
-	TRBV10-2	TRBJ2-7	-	TGCGCCAGCAGTGGTAGCGTACCCTCCTACGAGCAGTACTTC	CASSGSVPSYEQYF
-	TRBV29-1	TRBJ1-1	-	TGCAGCGTTTTCCAGGGTGTCGGGGCTTTCTTT	CSVFQGVGAFF
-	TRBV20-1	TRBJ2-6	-	TGCAGTGCTAGTAGGGACTCCCCCTCTGGGGCCAACGTCCTGACTTTC	CSASRDSPSGANVLTF
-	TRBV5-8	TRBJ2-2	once	TGTGCCAGCAGCTTGAGGGAGCCGGAAATCGGGGAGCTGTTTTTT	CASSLREPEIGELFF